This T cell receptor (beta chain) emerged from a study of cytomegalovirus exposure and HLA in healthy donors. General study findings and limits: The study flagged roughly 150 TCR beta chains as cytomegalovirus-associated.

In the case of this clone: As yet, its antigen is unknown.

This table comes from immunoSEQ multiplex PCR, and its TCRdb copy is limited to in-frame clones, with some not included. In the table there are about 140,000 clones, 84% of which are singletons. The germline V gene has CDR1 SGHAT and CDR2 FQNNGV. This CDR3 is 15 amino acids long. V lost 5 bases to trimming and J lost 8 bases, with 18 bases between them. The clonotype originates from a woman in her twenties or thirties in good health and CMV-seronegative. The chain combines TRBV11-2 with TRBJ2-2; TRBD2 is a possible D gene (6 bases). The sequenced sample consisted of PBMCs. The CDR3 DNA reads TGTGCCAGCAGCCCACGGGCGGGGTTGACAGGGGAGCTGTTTTTT. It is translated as CASSPRAGLTGELFF.